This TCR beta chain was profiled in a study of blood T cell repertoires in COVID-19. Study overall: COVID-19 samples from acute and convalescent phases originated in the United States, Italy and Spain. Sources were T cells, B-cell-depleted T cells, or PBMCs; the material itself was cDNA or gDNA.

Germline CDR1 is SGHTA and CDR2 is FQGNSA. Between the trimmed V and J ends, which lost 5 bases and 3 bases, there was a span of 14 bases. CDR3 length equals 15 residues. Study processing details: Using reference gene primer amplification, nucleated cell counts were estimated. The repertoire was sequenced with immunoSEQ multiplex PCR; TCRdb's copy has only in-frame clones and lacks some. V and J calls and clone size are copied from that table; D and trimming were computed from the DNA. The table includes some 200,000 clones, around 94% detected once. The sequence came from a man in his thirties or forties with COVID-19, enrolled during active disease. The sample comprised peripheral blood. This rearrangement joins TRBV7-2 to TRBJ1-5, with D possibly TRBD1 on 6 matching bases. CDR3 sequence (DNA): TGTGCCAGCAGCGCCCAACAGGGATACAATCAGCCCCAGCATTTT. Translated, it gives CASSAQQGYNQPQHF.